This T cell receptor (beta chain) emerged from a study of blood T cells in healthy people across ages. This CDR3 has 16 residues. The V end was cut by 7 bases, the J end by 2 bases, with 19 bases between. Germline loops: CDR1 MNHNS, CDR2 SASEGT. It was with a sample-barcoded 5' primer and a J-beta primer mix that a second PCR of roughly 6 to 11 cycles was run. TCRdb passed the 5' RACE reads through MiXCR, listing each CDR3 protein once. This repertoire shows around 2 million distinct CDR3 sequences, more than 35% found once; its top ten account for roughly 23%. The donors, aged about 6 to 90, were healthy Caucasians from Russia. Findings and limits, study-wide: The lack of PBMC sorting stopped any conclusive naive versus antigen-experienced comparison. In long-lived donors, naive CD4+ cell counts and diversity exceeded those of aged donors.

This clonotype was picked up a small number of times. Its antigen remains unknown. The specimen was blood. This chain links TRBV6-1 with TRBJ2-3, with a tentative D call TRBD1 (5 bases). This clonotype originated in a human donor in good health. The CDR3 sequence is CASIKPRQGNTDTQYF. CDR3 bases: TGTGCCAGCATAAAACCAAGGCAGGGTAACACAGATACGCAGTATTTT.